The 3 T cell receptor beta chains below all came from one sample that was sequenced in a study of T-cell memory formation after mild COVID-19. A single record per CDR3 protein comes from TCRdb applying MiXCR to the 5' RACE reads. The table lists 280,000 or so distinct CDR3 sequences, roughly 18% of them singletons. The sample comprised PBMCs or a T cell subset sorted from them (not recorded which). These receptors were collected from a man between 18 and 29 years old who had mild COVID-19 (a few samples of this study predate the infection). Cell type and time point are not known.

The rearrangement joins TRBV7-2 to TRBJ2-7; the match to TRBD1 covers 8 bases. CDR1 is SGHTA, CDR2 FQGNSA, per germline. With 4 bases clipped from V and 2 bases from J, the junction kept 7 bases outside the gene matches. This CDR3 contains 15 residues. The CDR3 sequence is CASSSQPGQAYEQYF. DNA of the CDR3: TGTGCCAGCAGCTCACAACCGGGACAGGCCTACGAGCAGTACTTC.

The chain recombines TRBV9 with TRBJ2-3; 9 bases map to TRBD2. J gave up 5 bases and V 4 bases, and 8 bases lay outside the gene matches. The germline gives CDR1 SGDLS, CDR2 YYNGEE. CDR3 length equals 15 residues. The CDR3, as DNA: TGTGCCAGCAGCCTCAGGACTAGCGCCCAAGATACGCAGTATTTT. Amino acid sequence: CASSLRTSAQDTQYF.

In this sample, this clonotype turned up a few times. The genes are TRBV7-6 and TRBJ2-1; D is undetermined. This CDR3 comprises 14 residues. The V gene lost 8 bases and the J gene lost 1 base, with 12 bases spanning the gap. CDR1 and CDR2 from the germline V gene are SGHVS and FNYEAQ. CDR3 sequence (DNA): TGTGCCAGCTGCGAGGACCTATCCTACAATGAGCAGTTCTTC. This translates into CASCEDLSYNEQFF.